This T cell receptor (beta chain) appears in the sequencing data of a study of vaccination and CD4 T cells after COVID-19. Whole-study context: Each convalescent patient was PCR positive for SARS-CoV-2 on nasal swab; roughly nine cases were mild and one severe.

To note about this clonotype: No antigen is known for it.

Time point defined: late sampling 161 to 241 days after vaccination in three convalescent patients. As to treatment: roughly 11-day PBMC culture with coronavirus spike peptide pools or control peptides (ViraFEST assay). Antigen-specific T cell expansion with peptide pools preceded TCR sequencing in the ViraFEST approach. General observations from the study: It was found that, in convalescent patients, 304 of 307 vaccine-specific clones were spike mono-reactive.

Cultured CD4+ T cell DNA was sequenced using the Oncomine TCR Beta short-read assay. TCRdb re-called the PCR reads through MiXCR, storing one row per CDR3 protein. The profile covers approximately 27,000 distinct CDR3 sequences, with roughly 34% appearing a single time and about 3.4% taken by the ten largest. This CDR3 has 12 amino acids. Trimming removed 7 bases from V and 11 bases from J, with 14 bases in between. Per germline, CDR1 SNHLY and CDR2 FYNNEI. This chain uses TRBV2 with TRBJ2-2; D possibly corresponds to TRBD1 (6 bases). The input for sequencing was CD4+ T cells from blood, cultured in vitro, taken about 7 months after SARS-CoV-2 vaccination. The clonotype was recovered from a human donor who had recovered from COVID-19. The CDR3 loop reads CASTPEDSELFF. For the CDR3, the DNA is TGTGCCAGCACCCCGGAGGACAGCGAGCTGTTTTTT.